This T cell receptor beta chain was sequenced in a study of T cell responses to AZD1222 COVID-19 vaccine. Looking at the study overall: Second-dose timings of about 4 or about 12 weeks were pooled.

V was cut by 10 bases and J by 0 bases, with 12 bases left in between. CDR3 size: 13 residues. Germline V gives CDR1 SGHAT, CDR2 FQNNGV. Regarding the study as a whole: Two AZD1222 administrations were followed by greater Spike-specific TCR breadth and depth. Females made up more of the donors, who were largely white British, and clonal diversity may have come out too low. Repertoire sampling happened only post peak T cell response.

Regarding this clone: No antigen is known for it.

Clones were read by immunoSEQ multiplex PCR, and TCRdb kept only the in-frame ones, dropping some. In the table there are 90,000 to 110,000 clones, about 85% of which are singletons. This chain joins TRBV11-2 and TRBJ2-5; no definite D call. This TCR was sampled from an adult in good health. This material consisted of peripheral blood, taken on day 0 of AZD1222 vaccination. The CDR3 region is CATSVEYQETQYF. DNA of the CDR3: TGTGCCACTTCCGTGGAGTACCAAGAGACCCAGTACTTC.